Below are 24 T cell receptor beta chains sequenced from a single sample in a study of blood T cell repertoires in COVID-19. Some clones are missing from TCRdb's copy, which holds only in-frame ones; the method was immunoSEQ multiplex PCR. The sample includes about 310,000 clones, around 87% of them seen just once. The sequenced sample was peripheral blood. These TCRs come from a woman in her 50s who had recovered from COVID-19.

The chain employs TRBV15 and TRBJ2-1, with TRBD2 identical over 12 bases. The CDR3 has 16 residues. CDR1 and CDR2 (germline): LNHNV, YYDKDF (reference sequence). V trimming: 2 bases; J trimming: 8 bases; junction bases outside the gene matches: 7. Here the CDR3 reads CATSRSRLAGVHEQFF. CDR3 in DNA: TGTGCCACCAGCAGATCCCGACTAGCGGGAGTCCATGAGCAGTTCTTC.

The rearrangement links TRBV7-9 to TRBJ1-6; D remains unclear. V was trimmed by 4 bases and J by 5 bases, leaving 3 bases between them. The CDR3 loop spans 12 amino acids. The V gene's germline CDR1 is SEHNR and CDR2 FQNEAQ (reference sequence). The CDR3 nucleotides read TGTGCCAGCAGCTCAGATAATTCACCCCTCCACTTT. This translates into CASSSDNSPLHF.

Comments on this clone: One junction end disagrees with the germline gene, perhaps due to a read error. The chain employs TRBV27 and TRBJ1-3; the D gene is possibly TRBD1 (6 bases). This CDR3 comprises 14 residues. Germline lookup yields CDR1 MNHEY and CDR2 SMNVEV (reference sequence). The CDR3 region has the DNA TGTGCCAGCAGTGTATCGGACAGTGGAAACACCATATATTTT. It is translated as CASSVSDSGNTIYF.

The chain carries TRBV28 and TRBJ1-2, with D uncertain. Trimming cost V 6 bases and J 7 bases, with 12 bases left between them. The germline V gene encodes CDR1 MDHEN and CDR2 SYDVKM. This CDR3 contains 12 residues. DNA of the CDR3: TGTGCCAGCAGGGCCGGGGAGACTGGCTACACCTTC. It encodes CASRAGETGYTF.

The chain has TRBV3-1 (or the pseudogene TRBV3-2) and TRBJ2-1; D is unclear. The CDR3 has 12 amino acids. Trimming removed 5 bases at V and 13 bases at J, with 15 bases between. Germline CDR1 LGHDT, CDR2 YNNKEL (reference sequence). CDR3 in DNA: TGTGCCAGCAGCTCAGCAGGAACGGAACAGTTCTTC. It encodes CASSSAGTEQFF.

This sequence joins TRBV12-3 or TRBV12-4 and TRBJ1-2, with D tentatively TRBD1 (5 bases). CDR3 length: 12 amino acids. Trimming took off 7 bases at V and 13 bases at J, with 19 bases between the two ends. CDR3 bases: TGTGCCAGCACTAACCCGACAGAACCCTGCACCTTC. Protein sequence: CASTNPTEPCTF.

The chain uses TRBV29-1 and TRBJ1-2; D remains unclear. The germline V and J ends were trimmed by 4 bases and 9 bases, with 18 bases remaining between them. CDR1 and CDR2 (germline): SQVTM, ANQGSEA. The length of the CDR3 is 13 residues. This chain's CDR3 is CSVGWTPDGSYTF. For the CDR3, the DNA is TGCAGCGTTGGATGGACTCCAGATGGAAGCTACACCTTC.

Notes on this clone: This specimen includes other DNA sequences encoding the same CDR3. The genes are TRBV11-2 and TRBJ1-2; a possible D gene is TRBD1 (5 bases). Germline CDR1 and CDR2: SGHAT and FQNNGV. V was shortened by 2 bases and J by 2 bases, with 6 bases between the two germline ends. The CDR3 is made up of 13 amino acids. The CDR3 spells CASSLNRNYGYTF. The CDR3 nucleotides read TGTGCCAGCAGCTTAAACAGGAACTATGGCTACACCTTC.

This chain connects TRBV6-5 to TRBJ2-7; 12 bases map to TRBD2. Germline CDR1 MNHEY, CDR2 SVGAGI. The CDR3 covers 14 residues. With 7 bases clipped from V and 5 bases from J, the junction kept 6 bases outside the gene matches. The CDR3 sequence: CASTRLAGAHEQYF. CDR3 in DNA: TGTGCCAGCACCCGACTAGCGGGGGCCCACGAGCAGTACTTC.

The rearrangement joins TRBV28 to TRBJ1-6, with 10 bases that match TRBD1. Germline loops: CDR1 MDHEN, CDR2 SYDVKM. V was clipped by 7 bases and J by 11 bases; unmatched bases: 8. This CDR3 is 14 amino acids long. CDR3 residues: CASTADRGIAPLHF. As DNA, the CDR3 is TGTGCCAGCACCGCGGACAGGGGGATCGCACCCCTCCACTTT.

The rearrangement links TRBV11-3 to TRBJ2-7; 12 bases line up with TRBD1. The CDR3 consists of 16 residues. From germline, CDR1 is SGHNT and CDR2 YENEEA. V was clipped by 3 bases and J by 4 bases; unmatched bases: 7. The CDR3 protein is CASSFARDRGRYEQYF. The DNA for the CDR3 is TGTGCCAGCAGCTTTGCCCGGGACAGGGGGCGTTACGAGCAGTACTTC.

This clone was detected only once. The gene calls are TRBV3-1 (or the pseudogene TRBV3-2) and TRBJ2-5, with TRBD2 matching 8 bases. CDR1 and CDR2 (germline): LGHDT, YNNKEL (reference sequence). The CDR3 loop spans 15 amino acids. The V gene end was trimmed by 4 bases and the J gene end by 2 bases; junction bases not matched to a gene: 6. The CDR3 loop reads CASSPPGGGQETQYF. CDR3 nucleotides: TGTGCCAGCAGCCCTCCCGGGGGGGGGCAAGAGACCCAGTACTTC.

The chain couples TRBV28 to TRBJ2-7; 8 nucleotides line up with TRBD2. This CDR3 has 16 amino acids. Trimming cost V 6 bases and J 7 bases; bases outside gene matches: 17. Germline assignment: CDR1 MDHEN and CDR2 SYDVKM. The CDR3 region has the DNA TGTGCCAGCAGAGGCCAGGACAGAGCGGGAGTGGGGGAGCAGTACTTC. Its protein product is CASRGQDRAGVGEQYF. Variable domain in full (rest from reference TRBV28 and TRBJ2-7): DVKVTQSSRYLVKRTGEKVFLECVQDMDHENMFWYRQDPGLGLRLIYFSYDVKMKEKGDIPEGYSVSREKKERFSLILESASTNQTSMYLCASRGQDRAGVGEQYFGPGTRLTVT.

The V and J genes are TRBV7-6 and TRBJ2-1; 8 bases align to TRBD1. The CDR3 length is 15 residues. V shed 1 base, J shed 10 bases, and the junction held 9 bases outside the gene matches. Germline lookup yields CDR1 SGHVS and CDR2 FNYEAQ. For the CDR3, the DNA is TGTGCCAGCAGCTTAGGGAGGACAGGGCTCGAGGAGCAGTTCTTC. The encoded protein is CASSLGRTGLEEQFF.

The chain uses TRBV6-1 and TRBJ1-1; maybe TRBD1 (5 bases). Trimming pared 0 bases from V and 2 bases from J, leaving 13 bases between. Germline CDR1 reads MNHNS; CDR2 reads SASEGT. The CDR3 is made up of 16 amino acids. CDR3 protein: CASSEALGGGNTEAFF. For the CDR3, the DNA is TGTGCCAGCAGTGAAGCGCTGGGGGGGGGAAACACTGAAGCTTTCTTT.

The chain uses TRBV27 and TRBJ1-1; D call uncertain. Trimming took 3 bases from V and 0 from J, leaving 8 bases between them. The germline CDR1 and CDR2 sequences are MNHEY and SMNVEV (reference sequence). There are 14 residues in the CDR3. CDR3 residues: CASSLEGMNTEAFF. The CDR3 DNA reads as TGTGCCAGCAGTTTGGAGGGAATGAACACTGAAGCTTTCTTT.

The chain recombines TRBV28 with TRBJ2-7, with 10 bases aligning to TRBD1. CDR1 is MDHEN, CDR2 SYDVKM, per germline. The CDR3 runs 15 residues. Losses at the gene ends were 5 bases for V and 5 bases for J; bases not matched to a gene: 9. The CDR3 nucleotides read TGTGCCAGCAGTGGGACCGGGACAGGGGTCCACGAGCAGTACTTC. Translated, it gives CASSGTGTGVHEQYF.

J is TRBJ1-6 and V is TRBV6-2 or TRBV6-3; D is ambiguous. Germline lookup yields CDR1 MNHEY and CDR2 SVGEGT. The CDR3 consists of 13 residues. Trimming took off 0 bases at V and 7 bases at J, with 4 bases between the two ends. The CDR3 here is CASSYSSNSPLHF. The CDR3 DNA follows: TGTGCCAGCAGTTACTCGTCAAATTCACCCCTCCACTTT.

The genes are TRBV9 and TRBJ1-4; 9 bases align to TRBD1. Unmatched junction bases numbered 15, after V lost 6 bases and J lost 0 bases. Per germline, CDR1 SGDLS and CDR2 YYNGEE. There are 19 residues in the CDR3. The CDR3 sequence is CASNVPGTGNFATNEKLFF. The CDR3 region has the DNA TGTGCCAGCAACGTTCCCGGGACAGGGAATTTTGCAACTAATGAAAAACTGTTTTTT. The complete variable domain, with remaining parts taken from reference TRBV9 and TRBJ1-4, reads DSGVTQTPKHLITATGQRVTLRCSPRSGDLSVYWYQQSLDQGLQFLIQYYNGEERAKGNILERFSAQQFPDLHSELNLSSLELGDSALYFCASNVPGTGNFATNEKLFFGSGTQLSVL.

The rearrangement links TRBV28 to TRBJ1-3; possibly TRBD1 for D (6 bases). CDR3 length: 15 residues. V lost 5 bases and J lost 1, with 12 bases in between. CDR1 is MDHEN, CDR2 SYDVKM, per germline. In DNA, the CDR3 is TGTGCCAGCAGTCCCCCCCAGGGGTCTGGAAACACCATATATTTT. Translation: CASSPPQGSGNTIYF.

The chain has TRBV19 and TRBJ1-1; 11 bases align to TRBD1. Germline loops: CDR1 LNHDA, CDR2 SQIVND (reference sequence). Unmatched junction bases numbered 8, after V lost 7 bases and J lost 7 bases. The CDR3 is 14 residues long. The CDR3 DNA is TGTGCCAGTACCCAGGGACAGGGGGGGTTTGAAGCTTTCTTT. Protein sequence: CASTQGQGGFEAFF.

The rearrangement links TRBV9 to TRBJ1-2; TRBD1 matches 7 bases. The CDR3 runs 14 residues. The germline V gene encodes CDR1 SGDLS and CDR2 YYNGEE. The J segment lost 4 bases and the V segment lost 4 bases, leaving 7 bases of the junction unmatched. CDR3 in amino acids: CASSREGAPYGYTF. CDR3 nucleotides: TGTGCCAGCAGCCGCGAGGGGGCCCCCTATGGCTACACCTTC.

This chain uses TRBV11-2 with TRBJ2-3; 7 nucleotides align to TRBD1. J lost 1 base, V lost 2 bases, and 3 bases had no gene match. The CDR3 is 15 amino acids. Germline lookup yields CDR1 SGHAT and CDR2 FQNNGV. The CDR3 region has the DNA TGTGCCAGCAGCTTACAAGGGACAGGCACAGATACGCAGTATTTT. Residues: CASSLQGTGTDTQYF.

The DNA of the CDR3 is TGCAGCACCGGGGTAGCAGATGAGCAGTTCTTC. It codes for CSTGVADEQFF. The chain carries TRBV20-1 and TRBJ2-1, with a weak D call TRBD2 (5 bases). The CDR3 totals 11 residues. The germline CDR1 and CDR2 sequences are DFQATT and SNEGSKA (reference sequence).